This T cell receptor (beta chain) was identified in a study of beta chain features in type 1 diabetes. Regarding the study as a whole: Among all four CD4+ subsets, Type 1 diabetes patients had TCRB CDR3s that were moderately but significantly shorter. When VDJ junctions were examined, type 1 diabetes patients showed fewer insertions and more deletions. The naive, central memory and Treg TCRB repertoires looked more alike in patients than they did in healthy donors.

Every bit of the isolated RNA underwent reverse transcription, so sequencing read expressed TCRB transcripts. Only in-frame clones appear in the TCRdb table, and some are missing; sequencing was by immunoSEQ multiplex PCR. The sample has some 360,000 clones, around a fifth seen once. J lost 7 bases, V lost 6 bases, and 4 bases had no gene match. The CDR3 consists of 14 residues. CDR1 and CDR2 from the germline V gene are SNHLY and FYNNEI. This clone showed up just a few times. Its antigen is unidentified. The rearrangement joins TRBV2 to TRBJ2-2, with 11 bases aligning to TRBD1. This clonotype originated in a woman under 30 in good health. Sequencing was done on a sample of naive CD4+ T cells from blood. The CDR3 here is CASRGTGGHGELFF. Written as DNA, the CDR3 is TGTGCCAGCAGGGGGACAGGGGGTCACGGGGAGCTGTTTTTT.